Following are 5 T cell receptor beta chains from one sample sequenced in a study of blood T cells in healthy people across ages. Then a second PCR, running roughly 6 to 12 cycles, was carried out with a sample-barcoded 5' primer and a J-beta primer mix. TCRdb reprocessed the 5' RACE reads via MiXCR and lists one record per CDR3 protein. The sample carries approximately 1.5 million distinct CDR3 sequences, roughly a third recorded once. The sequenced sample consisted of blood. All receptors derive from a woman between 25 and 40 years old in good health.

As concerns this clonotype: Germline and junction disagree at one end, which may indicate a read error. The chain uses TRBV7-8 and TRBJ2-7, with D tentatively TRBD2 (5 bases). Germline-derived CDR1 and CDR2 are SGHVS and FQNEAQ. The CDR3 runs 14 residues. CDR3 DNA sequence: TGTGCCAGCAGCTTACAGAGCGGACCCTACGAGCGGTACTTC. Its protein product is CASSLQSGPYERYF. The whole variable domain, filled in from reference TRBV7-8 and TRBJ2-7, reads GAGVSQSPRYKVAKRGQDVALRCDPISGHVSLFWYQQALGQGPEFLTYFQNEAQLDKSGLPSDRFFAERPEGSVSTLKIQRTQQEDSAVYLCASSLQSGPYERYFGPGTRLTVT.

This clonotype was counted only a few times. The genes are TRBV13 and TRBJ2-7; no clear D gene. In germline, CDR1 is PRHDT, CDR2 FYEKMQ (reference sequence). CDR3 length equals 11 residues. V shed 4 bases and J shed 6 bases, with 7 bases lying between them. The CDR3 region is CASSYRVEQYF. The CDR3 coding sequence is TGTGCCAGCAGCTACCGGGTCGAGCAGTACTTC.

This sequence joins TRBV6-1 and TRBJ2-1; TRBD2 matches at 11 bases. Trimming at V came to 6 bases and at J to 5 bases, leaving 3 bases not matched to a gene. This CDR3 contains 14 residues. Germline V gives CDR1 MNHNS, CDR2 SASEGT. CDR3 DNA: TGTGCCAGCAGGAGGGGACTAGCGGACAATGAGCAGTTCTTC. It codes for CASRRGLADNEQFF.

The V and J genes are TRBV4-2 and TRBJ1-2; possible D gene TRBD1, 5 bases. V was trimmed by 2 bases and J by 2 bases, leaving 12 bases between them. Germline V gene data show CDR1 as LGHNA and CDR2 as YNFKEQ. This CDR3 has 15 residues. This CDR3 is CASSQLGRENYGYTF. The CDR3 nucleotides are TGTGCCAGCAGCCAATTGGGACGGGAAAACTATGGCTACACCTTC.

Comment on this clonotype: A clone one base away is much larger, so this may be a read error. The genes are TRBV29-1 and TRBJ2-1, with D hard to call. Trimming stripped 4 bases from V and 8 bases from J, with 9 bases between. Germline values: CDR1 SQVTM, CDR2 ANQGSEA. The CDR3 length is 11 residues. CDR3 in amino acids: CSVVRYDEQFF. The CDR3 DNA follows: TGCAGCGTTGTTCGGTACGATGAGCAGTTCTTC.